The TCR beta chain under discussion was sequenced for a study of vaccination effects on CD4 cells after COVID-19. Viral peptide pool expansion of antigen-specific CD4+ T cells preceded sequencing in the ViraFEST assay. CD4+ T cell isolation took place after approximately 11 days of culture. Vaccinated participants had no history of SARS-CoV-2 infection and tested negative for nucleocapsid antibodies. The authors replaced half the medium with IL-2 medium on days 3 and 7. Using immunoSEQ multiplex PCR, the repertoire was profiled, and TCRdb retains in-frame clones only, with some absent. This table has about 20,000 clones, about 65% appearing once. Germline CDR1 reads MNHEY; CDR2 reads SMNVEV (reference sequence). The ends were cut back, 5 bases at V and 1 base at J, with 14 bases in the middle. CDR3 length: 15 amino acids. Notes on this clone: Its antigen is not identified.

The chain couples TRBV27 to TRBJ1-2; D unclear. Source: CD4+ T cells from PBMCs cultured with HCoV-NL63 spike peptides, taken before COVID-19 vaccination. The clonotype comes from a human donor who received a COVID-19 vaccine. This chain's CDR3 is CASSPLQAVNYGYTF. CDR3 in DNA: TGTGCCAGCAGTCCCCTTCAGGCGGTTAACTATGGCTACACCTTC.